The entry below describes one TCR beta chain. Only in-frame clones appear in the TCRdb table, and some are missing; sequencing was by immunoSEQ multiplex PCR. This table has fewer than 150,000 clones, around nine tenths appearing once. The data were obtained in a study of blood T cell repertoires in COVID-19. The length of the CDR3 is 11 residues. CDR1 ENHRY and CDR2 SYGVKD come from the germline V gene. V lost 9 bases, J lost 10 bases, and 5 bases stayed unmatched. The TCR originated in a woman aged 35 to 49 with acute or convalescent COVID-19. The rearrangement uses TRBV10-3 and TRBJ2-3; TRBD2 matches at 9 bases. Sequencing was performed on peripheral blood. For the CDR3, the DNA is TGTGCCATGGCTAGCGGGAACGCGCAGTATTTT. Amino acids: CAMASGNAQYF.